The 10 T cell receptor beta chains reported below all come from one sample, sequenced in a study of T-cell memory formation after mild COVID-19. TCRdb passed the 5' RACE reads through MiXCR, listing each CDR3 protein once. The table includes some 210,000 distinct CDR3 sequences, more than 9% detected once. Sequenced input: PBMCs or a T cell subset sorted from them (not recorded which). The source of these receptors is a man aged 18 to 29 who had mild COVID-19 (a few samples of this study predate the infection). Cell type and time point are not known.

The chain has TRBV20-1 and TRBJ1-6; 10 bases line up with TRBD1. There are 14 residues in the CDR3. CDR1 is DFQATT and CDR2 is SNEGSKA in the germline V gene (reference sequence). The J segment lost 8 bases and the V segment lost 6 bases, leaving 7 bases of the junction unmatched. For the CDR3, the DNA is TGCAGTGCCAACTCCGGGACAGGGGATTCACCCCTCCACTTT. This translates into CSANSGTGDSPLHF.

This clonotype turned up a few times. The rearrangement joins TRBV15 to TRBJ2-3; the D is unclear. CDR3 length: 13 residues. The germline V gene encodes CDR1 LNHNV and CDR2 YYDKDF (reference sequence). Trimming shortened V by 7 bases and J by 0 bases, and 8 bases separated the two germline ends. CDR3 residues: CATTTRSTDTQYF. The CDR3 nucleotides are TGTGCCACCACGACAAGAAGCACAGATACGCAGTATTTT.

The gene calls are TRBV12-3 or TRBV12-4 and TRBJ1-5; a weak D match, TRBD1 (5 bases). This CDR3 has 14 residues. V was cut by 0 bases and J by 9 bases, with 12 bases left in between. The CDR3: CASSLAGTVAPQHF. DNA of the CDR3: TGTGCCAGCAGTTTAGCTGGGACTGTGGCGCCCCAGCATTTT.

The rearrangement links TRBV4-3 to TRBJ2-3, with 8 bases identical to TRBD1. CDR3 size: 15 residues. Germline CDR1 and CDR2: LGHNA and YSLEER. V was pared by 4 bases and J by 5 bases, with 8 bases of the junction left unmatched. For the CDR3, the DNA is TGCGCCAGCAGCCCCGGACAGGGCCGAGTAGATACGCAGTATTTT. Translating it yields CASSPGQGRVDTQYF.

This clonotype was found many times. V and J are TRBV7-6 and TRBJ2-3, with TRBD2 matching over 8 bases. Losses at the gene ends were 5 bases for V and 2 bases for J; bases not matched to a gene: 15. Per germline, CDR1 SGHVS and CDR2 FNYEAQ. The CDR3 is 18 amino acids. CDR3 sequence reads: CASSPIGGAGVSTDTQYF. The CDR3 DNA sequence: TGTGCCAGCAGCCCCATCGGGGGGGCGGGGGTTTCCACAGATACGCAGTATTTT.

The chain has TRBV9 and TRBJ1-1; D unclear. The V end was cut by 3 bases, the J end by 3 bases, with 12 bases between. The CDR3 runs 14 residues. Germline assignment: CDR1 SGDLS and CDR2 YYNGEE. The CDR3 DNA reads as TGTGCCAGCAGCGGGGGAACTAGGGACACTGAAGCTTTCTTT. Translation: CASSGGTRDTEAFF.

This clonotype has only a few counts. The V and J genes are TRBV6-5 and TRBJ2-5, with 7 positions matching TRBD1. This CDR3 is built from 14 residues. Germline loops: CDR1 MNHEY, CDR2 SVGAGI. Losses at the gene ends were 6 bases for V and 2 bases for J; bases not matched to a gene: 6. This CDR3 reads CASSRTGAQETQYF. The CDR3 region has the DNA TGTGCCAGCAGCAGGACAGGAGCACAAGAGACCCAGTACTTC.

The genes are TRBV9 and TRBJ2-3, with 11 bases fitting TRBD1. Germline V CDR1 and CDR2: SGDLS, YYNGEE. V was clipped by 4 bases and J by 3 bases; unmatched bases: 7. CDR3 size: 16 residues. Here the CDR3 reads CASSPRTGGKTDTQYF. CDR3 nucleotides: TGTGCCAGCAGCCCACGGACAGGGGGCAAAACAGATACGCAGTATTTT. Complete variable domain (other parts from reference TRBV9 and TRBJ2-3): DSGVTQTPKHLITATGQRVTLRCSPRSGDLSVYWYQQSLDQGLQFLIQYYNGEERAKGNILERFSAQQFPDLHSELNLSSLELGDSALYFCASSPRTGGKTDTQYFGPGTRLTVL.

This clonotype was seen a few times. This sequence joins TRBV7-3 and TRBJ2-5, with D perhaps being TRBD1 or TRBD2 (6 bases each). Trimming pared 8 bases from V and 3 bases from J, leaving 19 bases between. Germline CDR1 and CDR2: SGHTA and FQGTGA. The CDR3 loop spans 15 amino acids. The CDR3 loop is CASAPRGSGEETQYF. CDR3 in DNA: TGTGCCAGCGCCCCCAGGGGTAGCGGCGAAGAGACCCAGTACTTC.

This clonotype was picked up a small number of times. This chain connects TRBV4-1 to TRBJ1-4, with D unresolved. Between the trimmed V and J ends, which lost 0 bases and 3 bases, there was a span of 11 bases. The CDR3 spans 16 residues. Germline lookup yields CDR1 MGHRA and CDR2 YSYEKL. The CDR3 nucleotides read TGCGCCAGCAGCCAAGATCGAAGAGTGTCTAATGAAAAACTGTTTTTT. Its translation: CASSQDRRVSNEKLFF.